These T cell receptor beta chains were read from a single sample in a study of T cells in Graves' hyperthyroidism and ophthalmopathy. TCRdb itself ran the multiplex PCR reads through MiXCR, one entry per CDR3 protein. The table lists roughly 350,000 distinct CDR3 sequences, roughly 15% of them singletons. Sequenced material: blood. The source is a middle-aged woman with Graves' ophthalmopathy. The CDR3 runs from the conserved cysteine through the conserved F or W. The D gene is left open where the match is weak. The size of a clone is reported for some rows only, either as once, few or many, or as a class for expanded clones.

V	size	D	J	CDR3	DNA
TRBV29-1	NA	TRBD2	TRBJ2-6	CSVRFGGAGANVLTF	TGCAGCGTTCGTTTTGGGGGGGCTGGGGCCAACGTCCTGACTTTC
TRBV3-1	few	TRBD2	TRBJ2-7	CASSHTSGRNEQYF	TGTGCCAGCAGCCATACTAGCGGGAGGAACGAGCAGTACTTC
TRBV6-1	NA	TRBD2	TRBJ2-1	CASSPSGLYNEQFF	TGTGCCAGCAGCCCTAGCGGGCTTTACAATGAGCAGTTCTTC
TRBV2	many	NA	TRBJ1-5	CASHRDTNQPQHF	TGTGCCAGTCACCGGGACACCAATCAGCCCCAGCATTTT
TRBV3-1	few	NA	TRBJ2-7	CASSHTIAGEQYF	TGTGCCAGCAGCCACACGATAGCCGGCGAGCAGTACTTC
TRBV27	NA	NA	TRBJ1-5	CASSLSLGGNQPQHF	TGTGCCAGCAGTTTATCGTTGGGGGGCAATCAGCCCCAGCATTTT
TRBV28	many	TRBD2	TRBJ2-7	CASSLSGRRYEQYF	TGTGCCAGCAGTTTAAGCGGGAGAAGGTACGAGCAGTACTTC
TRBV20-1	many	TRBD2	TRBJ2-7	CSASRLAGGAGEQYF	TGCAGTGCTAGTCGGCTAGCGGGAGGAGCGGGCGAGCAGTACTTC
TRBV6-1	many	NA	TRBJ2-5	CASSALGKTQYF	TGTGCCAGCAGTGCTTTAGGAAAGACCCAGTACTTC
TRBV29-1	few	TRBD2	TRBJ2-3	CSARGGARADTQYF	TGCAGCGCCCGGGGGGGAGCCCGAGCAGATACGCAGTATTTT
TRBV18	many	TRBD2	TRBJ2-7	CASSPRGTSGNEQYF	TGTGCCAGCTCACCGCGAGGAACTAGCGGGAACGAGCAGTACTTC
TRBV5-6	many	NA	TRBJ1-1	CASSLWGSRYTEAFF	TGTGCCAGCAGCTTGTGGGGGAGTAGGTACACTGAAGCTTTCTTT
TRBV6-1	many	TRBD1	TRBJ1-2	CASTATGARNYGYTF	TGTGCCAGCACCGCAACAGGGGCTAGAAACTATGGCTACACCTTC
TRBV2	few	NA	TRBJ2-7	CASRRDWELYHEQYF	TGTGCCAGCAGGCGGGACTGGGAGTTGTACCACGAGCAGTACTTC
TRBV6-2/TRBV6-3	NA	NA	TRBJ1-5	CASSYFPGRNQPQHF	TGTGCCAGCAGTTACTTTCCGGGACGCAATCAGCCCCAGCATTTT
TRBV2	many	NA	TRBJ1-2	CASSTQGRYYGYTF	TGTGCCAGCAGCACTCAGGGAAGGTACTATGGCTACACCTTC
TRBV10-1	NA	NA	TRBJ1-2	CASTPVGAHYGYTF	TGCGCCAGCACACCAGTGGGGGCTCACTATGGCTACACCTTC
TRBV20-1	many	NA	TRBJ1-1	CSARVQLNTEAFF	TGCAGTGCTAGAGTACAACTAAACACTGAAGCTTTCTTT
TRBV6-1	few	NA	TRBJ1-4	CASSREDRKNEKLFF	TGTGCCAGCAGTCGAGAGGACAGAAAAAATGAAAAACTGTTTTTT
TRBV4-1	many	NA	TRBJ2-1	CASSLTSVHSYNEQFF	TGCGCCAGCAGCCTTACATCCGTACATTCCTACAATGAGCAGTTCTTC
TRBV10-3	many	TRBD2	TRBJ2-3	CAISVLAGLADTQYF	TGTGCCATCAGTGTGCTAGCGGGATTGGCAGATACGCAGTATTTT
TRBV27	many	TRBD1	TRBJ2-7	CASSLSGQGTTYEQYF	TGTGCCAGCAGTTTATCGGGACAGGGAACGACCTACGAGCAGTACTTC
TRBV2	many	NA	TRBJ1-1	CASTVVPRLGTEAFF	TGTGCCAGCACCGTGGTACCTCGACTGGGGACTGAAGCTTTCTTT
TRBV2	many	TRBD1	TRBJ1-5	CASSGRQGISNQPQHF	TGTGCCAGCAGCGGAAGACAGGGTATAAGCAATCAGCCCCAGCATTTT
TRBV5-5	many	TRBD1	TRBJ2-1	CASSPGTAYNEQFF	TGTGCCAGCAGCCCCGGGACAGCCTACAATGAGCAGTTCTTC
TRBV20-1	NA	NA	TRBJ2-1	CSATAPSRAYNEQFF	TGCAGTGCTACGGCTCCGAGCAGGGCGTACAATGAGCAGTTCTTC
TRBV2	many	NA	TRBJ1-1	CASRIGRLGGSNTEAFF	TGTGCCAGCAGGATTGGAAGGTTAGGAGGATCGAACACTGAAGCTTTCTTT
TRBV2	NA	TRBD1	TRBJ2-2	CASSITGGPNTGELFF	TGTGCCAGCAGCATCACAGGGGGGCCGAACACCGGGGAGCTGTTTTTT
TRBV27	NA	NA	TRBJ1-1	CASGTLNTEAFF	TGTGCCAGCGGGACATTGAACACTGAAGCTTTCTTT
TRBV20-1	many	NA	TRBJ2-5	CSGSTVTETQYF	TGCAGTGGATCGACAGTGACGGAGACCCAGTACTTC
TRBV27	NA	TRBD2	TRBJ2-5	CASSTGTSGETQYF	TGTGCCAGCAGTACTGGGACTAGCGGAGAGACCCAGTACTTC
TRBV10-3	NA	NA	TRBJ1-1	CAISEKGNTEAFF	TGTGCCATCAGTGAGAAGGGGAACACTGAAGCTTTCTTT
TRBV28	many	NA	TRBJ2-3	CASSLTWREAIDTQYF	TGTGCCAGCAGTTTAACGTGGAGGGAGGCAATAGATACGCAGTATTTT
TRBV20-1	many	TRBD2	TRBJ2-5	CSASSYREGQETQYF	TGCAGTGCTAGCTCCTATCGGGAGGGGCAAGAGACCCAGTACTTC
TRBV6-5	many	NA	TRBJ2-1	CASSYSSVQFNEQFF	TGTGCCAGCAGTTACTCGAGTGTACAATTCAATGAGCAGTTCTTC
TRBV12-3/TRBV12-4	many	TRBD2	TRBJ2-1	CASSTGTSGPREQFF	TGTGCCAGCAGTACTGGGACTAGCGGGCCAAGGGAGCAGTTCTTC
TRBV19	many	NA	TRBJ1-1	CASSITGAGVTEAFF	TGTGCCAGTAGTATAACTGGGGCAGGGGTTACTGAAGCTTTCTTT
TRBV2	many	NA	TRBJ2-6	CASTEIASGANVLTF	TGTGCCAGCACCGAGATCGCCTCTGGGGCCAACGTCCTGACTTTC
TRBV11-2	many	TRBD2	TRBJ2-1	CASSVSGRYWEQFF	TGTGCCAGCAGCGTCAGCGGGAGGTACTGGGAGCAGTTCTTC
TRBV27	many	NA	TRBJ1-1	CASSLRQGTTEAFF	TGTGCCAGCAGTTTAAGGCAGGGGACCACTGAAGCTTTCTTT
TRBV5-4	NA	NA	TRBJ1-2	CASSQQGITNYGYTF	TGTGCCAGCAGCCAGCAGGGGATTACTAACTATGGCTACACCTTC
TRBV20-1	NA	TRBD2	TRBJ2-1	CSARGLHGGGARVNEQFF	TGCAGTGCAAGGGGGCTCCATGGCGGGGGGGCTCGGGTAAATGAGCAGTTCTTC